Sequencing of this T cell receptor beta chain was carried out in a study of blood T cell repertoires in COVID-19. About the research overall: PBMCs, B-cell-depleted T cells, or T cells provided the cDNA or gDNA that made up the material.

V was pared by 1 base and J by 8 bases, with 12 bases of the junction left unmatched. The CDR3 extends over 16 amino acids. Germline V lookup: CDR1 SEHNR, CDR2 FQNEAQ (reference sequence). As originally analysed: Estimation of nucleated cell counts relied on the amplification of reference gene primers. Clones were read by immunoSEQ multiplex PCR, and TCRdb kept only the in-frame ones, dropping some. That table is the source of V, J and clone size, and D and trimming were worked out from the DNA. The sample holds fewer than 50,000 clones, more than 75% seen once. The sequenced sample was peripheral blood. This sequence was found in a human donor in a cohort sampled during active COVID-19. The chain combines TRBV7-9 with TRBJ1-2; 8 nucleotides match TRBD1. CDR3 in amino acids: CASSLVVDRARSGYTF. The DNA for the CDR3 is TGTGCCAGCAGCTTAGTAGTGGACAGGGCTCGCAGCGGCTACACCTTC.